A single T cell receptor beta chain is shown here with its context. These data come from a study of blood T cell repertoires in COVID-19. Looking at the study overall: The United States, Italy and Spain supplied acute and convalescent COVID-19 samples.

Here immunoSEQ multiplex PCR was the method, and the copy in TCRdb shows in-frame clones only, minus some. Of some 150,000 clones listed, 70% to 90% are singletons. CDR3 size: 16 residues. In germline, CDR1 is LGHNA, CDR2 YSLEER. Trimming cost V 1 base and J 3 bases; bases outside gene matches: 7. The V gene is TRBV4-3, the J gene TRBJ2-7, with 9 bases fitting TRBD2. The specimen was peripheral blood. The sequence was collected from a woman in her thirties or forties with active or convalescent COVID-19. CDR3 residues: CASSQGAGTSFYEQYF. The CDR3 DNA follows: TGCGCCAGCAGCCAAGGCGCCGGGACTAGCTTCTACGAGCAGTACTTC.